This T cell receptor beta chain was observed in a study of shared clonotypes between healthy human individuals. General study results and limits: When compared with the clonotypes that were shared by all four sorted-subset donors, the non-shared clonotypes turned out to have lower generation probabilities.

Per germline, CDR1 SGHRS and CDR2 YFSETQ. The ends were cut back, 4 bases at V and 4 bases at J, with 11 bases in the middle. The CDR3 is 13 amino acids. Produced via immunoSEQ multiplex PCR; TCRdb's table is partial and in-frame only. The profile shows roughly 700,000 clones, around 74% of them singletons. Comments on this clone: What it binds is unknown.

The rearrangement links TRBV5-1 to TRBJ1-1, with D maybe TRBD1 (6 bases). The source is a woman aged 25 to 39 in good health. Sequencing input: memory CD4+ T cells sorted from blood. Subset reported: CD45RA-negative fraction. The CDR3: CASSRDKVTEAFF. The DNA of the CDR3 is TGCGCCAGCAGCAGGGACAAGGTCACTGAAGCTTTCTTT.